This T cell receptor beta chain was recorded in a study of CD8 T cells in Susac syndrome. Germline-derived CDR1 and CDR2 are MRHNA and SNTAGT. CDR3 length: 13 residues. V lost 6 bases and J lost 6; bases outside the gene matches: 1. RNA was extracted with the RNeasy kit, and a quantity of 0.5 to 1 ug was reverse transcribed using random hexamers. Amplification of TCR beta CDR3 across 54 Vbeta and 13 Jbeta was performed with immunoSEQ multiplex PCR. TCRdb ran MiXCR on the immunoSEQ multiplex PCR reads and lists one entry per CDR3 protein. Altogether roughly 120,000 distinct CDR3 sequences are present, more than 90% being singletons, with the ten largest covering 0.07% to 0.09%. The CD8+ and CD4+ T cells were negatively isolated, with the TEMRA cells enriched by FACS.

This rearrangement joins TRBV6-4 to TRBJ1-5; the match to TRBD1 covers 11 bases. The specimen was CD4+ T cells from PBMCs. This sequence was found in a human donor in good health. The CDR3, as DNA: TGTGCCAGCAGAGGACAGGGGGCTCAGCCCCAGCATTTT. Protein: CASRGQGAQPQHF.